The clone carrying this T cell receptor (beta chain) was seen more than once but under ten times. Unique molecular identifiers featured in how the TCRbeta library was prepared. TCRdb re-derived calls from the PCR reads in MiXCR, one entry per CDR3 protein. This sample has approximately 340,000 distinct CDR3 sequences; about 9.4% occur once, and the top ten carry 2% to 3%. The data stem from a study of T-cell reconstitution after alpha-beta-depleted transplantation in children. The V gene end was trimmed by 5 bases and the J gene end by 7 bases; junction bases not matched to a gene: 7. This CDR3 comprises 16 residues. Germline values: CDR1 SGHAT, CDR2 FQNNGV.

This TCR was recovered from a human donor who donated a stem cell graft to a child with acute lymphoblastic leukemia. The chain carries TRBV11-2 and TRBJ2-1; 14 nucleotides match TRBD2. Specimen: PBMCs from the stem cell graft donor, collected from the stem cell graft. The CDR3 DNA sequence: TGTGCCAGCAGCCTTGGGACTAGCGGGAGTAGTAATGAGCAGTTCTTC. This codes for CASSLGTSGSSNEQFF.